A selection of T cell receptor beta chains follows, all from one sample in a study of T-cell reconstitution after alpha-beta-depleted transplantation in children. Using its own MiXCR run on the PCR reads, TCRdb lists one record per CDR3 protein. The table includes 250,000 to 400,000 distinct CDR3 sequences, approximately 23% detected once. Sequenced material: PBMCs, mostly from graft donor cells, taken 180 days after TCRalphabeta/CD19-depleted stem cell transplant. The receptors here all came from a male patient under 18 who had a stem cell transplant for acute lymphoblastic leukemia, so the T cells may come from the graft donor. CDR3s include the opening cysteine and the closing phenylalanine or tryptophan. D genes are given only for firm matches. Expanded clones get a size class; other rows say once, few or many, or leave the size out.

j_call: TRBJ1-5
clone_size: few
v_call: TRBV24-1
d_call: TRBD1
cdr3_nt: TGTGCCACCAGTGATAAACAGGGGACTTCCAATCAGCCCCAGCATTTT
cdr3_aa: CATSDKQGTSNQPQHF

j_call: TRBJ2-1
clone_size: NA
v_call: TRBV10-3
d_call: NA
cdr3_nt: TGTGCCATCAGCCCTCTTTCACAGGGAATGCACAATGAGCAGTTCTTC
cdr3_aa: CAISPLSQGMHNEQFF

j_call: TRBJ2-3
clone_size: NA
v_call: TRBV3-1
d_call: NA
cdr3_nt: TGTGCCAGCAGCTTCTCGACCACAGATACGCAGTATTTT
cdr3_aa: CASSFSTTDTQYF

j_call: TRBJ2-1
clone_size: NA
v_call: TRBV4-1
d_call: TRBD2
cdr3_nt: TGCGCCAGCAGCATAATACTAGCGGGAGTTAAAAATGAGCAGTTCTTC
cdr3_aa: CASSIILAGVKNEQFF

j_call: TRBJ2-1
clone_size: few
v_call: TRBV2
d_call: NA
cdr3_nt: TGTGCCAGCAGTGAAATCGGGCTAGCGTACAATGAGCAGTTCTTC
cdr3_aa: CASSEIGLAYNEQFF

j_call: TRBJ1-1
clone_size: few
v_call: TRBV7-2
d_call: NA
cdr3_nt: TGTGCCAGCAGCTACCGAGGTACCGGAGCTTTCTTT
cdr3_aa: CASSYRGTGAFF

j_call: TRBJ2-1
clone_size: few
v_call: TRBV6-5
d_call: TRBD2
cdr3_nt: TGTGCCAGCAGTTACTCGAGGACTAGCGTGACCTTC
cdr3_aa: CASSYSRTSVTF

j_call: TRBJ1-2
clone_size: NA
v_call: TRBV5-4
d_call: TRBD1
cdr3_nt: TGTGCCAGCAGCGGCAGGGGGCGTACGGCTATTCCGCATGGCTACACCTTC
cdr3_aa: CASSGRGRTAIPHGYTF

j_call: TRBJ2-7
clone_size: few
v_call: TRBV7-3
d_call: TRBD2
cdr3_nt: TGTGCCAGCAGCCTAACGACTAGCCGGTCTGAGGAGCAGTACTTC
cdr3_aa: CASSLTTSRSEEQYF

j_call: TRBJ2-5
clone_size: NA
v_call: TRBV5-1
d_call: TRBD1
cdr3_nt: TGCGCCAGCAGCTTGGTACAGGGGGCTCGAGAGACCCAGTACTTC
cdr3_aa: CASSLVQGARETQYF

j_call: TRBJ1-4
clone_size: NA
v_call: TRBV6-5
d_call: NA
cdr3_nt: TGTGCCAGCAGTTACGCAGGACAGATTAATGAAAAACTGTTTTTT
cdr3_aa: CASSYAGQINEKLFF

j_call: TRBJ2-7
clone_size: NA
v_call: TRBV5-1
d_call: NA
cdr3_nt: TGCGCCAGCAGCTTGGGCGAGTGGGCTAGCAACGAGCAGTACTTC
cdr3_aa: CASSLGEWASNEQYF

j_call: TRBJ1-1
clone_size: few
v_call: TRBV20-1
d_call: NA
cdr3_nt: TGCAGTGCTAGAGTAGCGGTTGAAGCTTTCTTT
cdr3_aa: CSARVAVEAFF

j_call: TRBJ1-6
clone_size: many
v_call: TRBV10-3
d_call: NA
cdr3_nt: TGTGCCATCGGTTTGCAGGGGAATTCACCCCTCCACTTT
cdr3_aa: CAIGLQGNSPLHF

j_call: TRBJ2-1
clone_size: NA
v_call: TRBV5-7
d_call: NA
cdr3_nt: TGTGCCAGCGGCCGACCCGAGGGTAGCGGAGATGGTAATGAGCAGTTCTTC
cdr3_aa: CASGRPEGSGDGNEQFF

j_call: TRBJ2-1
clone_size: NA
v_call: TRBV27
d_call: NA
cdr3_nt: TGTGCCAGCAGGCCAAGGAGGGGGGCGTACAATGAGCAGTTCTTC
cdr3_aa: CASRPRRGAYNEQFF

j_call: TRBJ1-2
clone_size: NA
v_call: TRBV20-1
d_call: NA
cdr3_nt: TGCAGTGGGGGGGGGGTAGATAACTATGGCTACACCTTC
cdr3_aa: CSGGGVDNYGYTF